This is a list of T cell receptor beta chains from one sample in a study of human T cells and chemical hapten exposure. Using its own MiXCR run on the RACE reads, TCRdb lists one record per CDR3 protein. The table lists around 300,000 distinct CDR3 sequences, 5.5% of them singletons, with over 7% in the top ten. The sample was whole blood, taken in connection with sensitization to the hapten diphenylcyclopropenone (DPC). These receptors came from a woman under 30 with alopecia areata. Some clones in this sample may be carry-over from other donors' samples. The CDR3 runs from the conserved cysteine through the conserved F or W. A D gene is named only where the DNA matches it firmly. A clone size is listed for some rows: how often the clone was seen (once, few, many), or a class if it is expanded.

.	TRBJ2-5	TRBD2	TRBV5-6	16	CASSWRHTGGLETQYF	TGTGCCAGCAGCTGGCGGCACACGGGGGGGCTCGAGACCCAGTACTTC
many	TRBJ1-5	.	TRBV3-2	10	CANRNRPQHF	TGTGCCAACAGGAACCGGCCCCAGCATTTT
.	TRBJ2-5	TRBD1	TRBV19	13	CATRQTGRETQYF	TGTGCCACCAGACAGACAGGGAGAGAGACCCAGTACTTC
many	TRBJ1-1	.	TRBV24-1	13	CATSDSLTRGAFF	TGTGCCACCAGTGATTCATTAACGAGAGGAGCTTTCTTT
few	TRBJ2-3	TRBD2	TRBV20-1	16	CSARSAGVTVTDTQYF	TGCAGTGCTCGGTCGGCGGGGGTCACCGTCACAGATACGCAGTATTTT
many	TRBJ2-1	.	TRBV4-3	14	CASSQDRGWNEQFF	TGCGCCAGCAGCCAAGATAGGGGATGGAATGAGCAGTTCTTC
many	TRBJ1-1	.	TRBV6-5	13	CASSYSTGFEAFF	TGTGCCAGCAGTTACTCAACGGGGTTTGAAGCTTTCTTT
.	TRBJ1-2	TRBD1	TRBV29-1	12	CSVRTGGYGYTF	TGCAGCGTGCGGACAGGGGGCTATGGCTACACCTTC
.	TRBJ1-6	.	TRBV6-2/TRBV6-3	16	CASSYSNPRGGSPLHF	TGTGCCAGCAGTTACTCGAATCCCAGGGGTGGTTCACCCCTCCACTTT
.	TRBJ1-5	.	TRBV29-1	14	CSVVTGYSNQPQHF	TGCAGCGTTGTAACCGGGTACAGCAATCAGCCCCAGCATTTT
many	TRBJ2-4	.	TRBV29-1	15	CSVEVGRASKNIQYF	TGCAGCGTTGAGGTAGGCAGGGCCTCCAAAAACATTCAGTACTTC
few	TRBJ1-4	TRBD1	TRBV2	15	CASSAGTGSNEKLFF	TGTGCCAGCAGTGCCGGGACAGGCTCTAATGAAAAACTGTTTTTT
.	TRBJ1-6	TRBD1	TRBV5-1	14	CASSPGQMNSPLHF	TGCGCCAGCAGCCCGGGACAGATGAATTCACCCCTCCACTTT
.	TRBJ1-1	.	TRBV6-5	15	CASSSRDTKNTEAFF	TGTGCCAGCAGTTCCCGGGACACCAAGAACACTGAAGCTTTCTTT
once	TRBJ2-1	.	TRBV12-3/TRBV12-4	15	CASSFSDISYNEQFF	TGTGCCAGCAGTTTTTCCGATATCTCCTACAATGAGCAGTTCTTC
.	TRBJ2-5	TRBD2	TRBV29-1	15	CSVAPSGGALETQYF	TGCAGCGTAGCTCCGAGCGGGGGGGCCCTAGAGACCCAGTACTTC
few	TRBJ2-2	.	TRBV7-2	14	CASSLVEPTGELFF	TGTGCCAGCAGCTTAGTAGAACCTACCGGGGAGCTGTTTTTT
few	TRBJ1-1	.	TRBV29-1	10	CSATTTEAFF	TGCAGCGCAACAACCACTGAAGCTTTCTTT
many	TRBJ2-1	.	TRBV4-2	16	CASSQRGGDTVNEQFF	TGTGCCAGCAGCCAAAGGGGGGGGGATACGGTCAATGAGCAGTTCTTC
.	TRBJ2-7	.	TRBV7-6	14	CASSLAVRDYEQYF	TGTGCCAGCAGCTTAGCGGTCAGGGATTACGAGCAGTACTTC
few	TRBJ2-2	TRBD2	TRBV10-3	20	CAIKGSGGPWGPVNTGELFF	TGTGCCATCAAGGGTAGCGGGGGGCCGTGGGGACCCGTTAACACCGGGGAGCTGTTTTTT
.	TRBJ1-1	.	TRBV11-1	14	CASSPRGRGTEAFF	TGTGCCAGCAGCCCCCGGGGGAGGGGAACTGAAGCTTTCTTT
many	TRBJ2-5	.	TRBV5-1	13	CASSLSGAETQYF	TGCGCCAGCAGCTTGTCGGGGGCAGAGACCCAGTACTTC
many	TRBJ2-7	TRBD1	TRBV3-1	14	CASSTGTGVYEQYF	TGTGCCAGCAGCACAGGGACAGGGGTCTACGAGCAGTACTTC
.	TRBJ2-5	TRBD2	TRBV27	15	CASTSGLGSVETQYF	TGTGCCAGCACCTCGGGACTAGGCAGTGTAGAGACCCAGTACTTC
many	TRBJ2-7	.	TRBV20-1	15	CSAKGETSNSYEQYF	TGCAGTGCTAAAGGGGAGACTTCTAACTCCTACGAGCAGTACTTC
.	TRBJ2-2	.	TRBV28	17	CASSFGKRKGSTGELFF	TGTGCCAGCAGTTTCGGGAAGAGAAAAGGTAGCACCGGGGAGCTGTTTTTT
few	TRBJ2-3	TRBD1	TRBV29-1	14	CSVGTGTGTDTQYF	TGCAGCGTTGGAACCGGGACAGGGACAGATACGCAGTATTTT
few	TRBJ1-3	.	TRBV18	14	CASSPGEFGNTIYF	TGTGCCAGCTCCCCAGGGGAATTCGGAAACACCATATATTTT
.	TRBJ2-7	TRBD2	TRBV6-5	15	CASSRLAGPEGEQYF	TGTGCCAGCAGTAGACTAGCGGGGCCCGAAGGCGAGCAGTACTTC
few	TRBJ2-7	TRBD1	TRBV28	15	CASTLGQGVFYEQYF	TGTGCCAGCACTCTCGGACAGGGGGTTTTCTACGAGCAGTACTTC
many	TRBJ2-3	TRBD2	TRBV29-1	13	CSVETGGPNTQYF	TGCAGCGTTGAGACGGGGGGGCCGAATACGCAGTATTTT
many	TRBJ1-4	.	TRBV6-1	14	CASSEPGLFEKLFF	TGTGCCAGCAGTGAACCGGGACTGTTTGAAAAACTGTTTTTT
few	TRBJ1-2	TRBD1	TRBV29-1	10	CSVGTEGYTF	TGCAGCGTCGGGACAGAGGGCTACACCTTC
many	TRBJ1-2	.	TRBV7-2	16	CASSSQPAGVGYGYTF	TGTGCCAGCAGCTCCCAACCGGCAGGGGTGGGGTATGGCTACACCTTC
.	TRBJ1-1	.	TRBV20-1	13	CSATRHMNTEAFF	TGCAGTGCTACGCGCCACATGAACACTGAAGCTTTCTTT
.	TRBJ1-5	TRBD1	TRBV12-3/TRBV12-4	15	CASSPQGGNHQPQHF	TGTGCCAGCAGCCCACAGGGGGGGAACCATCAGCCCCAGCATTTT
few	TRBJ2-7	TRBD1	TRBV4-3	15	CASSQGTGHFNEQYF	TGCGCCAGCAGCCAAGGGACAGGGCATTTCAACGAGCAGTACTTC
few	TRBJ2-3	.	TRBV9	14	CASSVDPGTDTQYF	TGTGCCAGCAGCGTAGATCCAGGCACAGATACGCAGTATTTT
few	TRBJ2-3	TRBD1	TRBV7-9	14	CASSKREGARGQYF	TGTGCCAGCAGCAAAAGAGAGGGGGCGCGCGGGCAGTATTTT
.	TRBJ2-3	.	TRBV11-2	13	CASSHDNTDTQYF	TGTGCCAGCAGCCACGACAACACAGATACGCAGTATTTT
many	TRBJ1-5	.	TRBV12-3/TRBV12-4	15	CASSLEGQGVGPQHF	TGTGCCAGCAGTTTAGAGGGGCAGGGCGTAGGGCCCCAGCATTTT
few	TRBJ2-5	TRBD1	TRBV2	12	CASSDPPGQKTF	TGTGCCAGCAGTGACCCGCCGGGACAGAAAACTTTC
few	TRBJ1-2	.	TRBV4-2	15	CASSQDRGQNYGYTF	TGTGCCAGCAGCCAAGATAGAGGGCAAAACTATGGCTACACCTTC
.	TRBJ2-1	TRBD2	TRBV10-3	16	CAISESPAGGLNEQFF	TGTGCCATCAGTGAGTCGCCAGCGGGGGGGCTGAATGAGCAGTTCTTC
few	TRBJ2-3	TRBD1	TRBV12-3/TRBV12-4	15	CASSPRDRGADTQYF	TGTGCCAGCAGTCCCCGGGACAGGGGCGCAGATACGCAGTATTTT
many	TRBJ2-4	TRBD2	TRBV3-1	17	CASSPGTSGGPKNIQYF	TGTGCCAGCAGCCCCGGGACTAGCGGGGGCCCCAAAAACATTCAGTACTTC
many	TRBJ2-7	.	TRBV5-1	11	CASRDSYEQYF	TGCGCCAGCCGGGACTCCTACGAGCAGTACTTC
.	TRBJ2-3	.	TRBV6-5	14	CASSPNREPDTQYF	TGTGCCAGCAGCCCTAACAGGGAACCAGATACGCAGTATTTT
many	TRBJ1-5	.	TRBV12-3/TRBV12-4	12	CASGWEGQPQHF	TGTGCCAGTGGGTGGGAGGGTCAGCCCCAGCATTTT
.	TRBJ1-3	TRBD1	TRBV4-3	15	CASSPTGQGLNTIYF	TGCGCCAGCAGCCCAACGGGACAGGGGTTAAACACCATATATTTT
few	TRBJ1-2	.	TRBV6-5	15	CASSYSSQGTAGYTF	TGTGCCAGCAGTTACTCGAGTCAAGGGACGGCAGGCTACACCTTC
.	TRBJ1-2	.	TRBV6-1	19	CASNDGRGTLSSIRYGYTF	TGTGCCAGCAACGATGGTAGAGGGACTCTAAGCAGTATACGTTATGGCTACACCTTC